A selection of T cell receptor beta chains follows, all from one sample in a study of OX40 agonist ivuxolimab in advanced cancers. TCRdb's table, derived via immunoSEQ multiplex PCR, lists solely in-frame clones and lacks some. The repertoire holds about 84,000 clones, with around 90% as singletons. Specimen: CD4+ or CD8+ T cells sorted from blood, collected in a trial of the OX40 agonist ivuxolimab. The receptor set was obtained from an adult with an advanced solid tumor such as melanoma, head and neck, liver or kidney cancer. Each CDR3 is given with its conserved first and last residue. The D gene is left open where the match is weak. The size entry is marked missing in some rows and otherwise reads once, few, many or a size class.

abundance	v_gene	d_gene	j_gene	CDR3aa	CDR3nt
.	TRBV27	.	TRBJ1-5	CASSSSASHNQPQHF	TGTGCCAGCAGTTCCTCGGCCAGCCACAATCAGCCCCAGCATTTT
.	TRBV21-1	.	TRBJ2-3	CASSKGTGVITDTQYF	TGTGCCAGCAGCAAGGGGACAGGGGTCATCACAGATACGCAGTATTTT
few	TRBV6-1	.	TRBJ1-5	CASRTGFYSNQPQHF	TGTGCCAGCAGAACAGGATTTTATAGCAATCAGCCCCAGCATTTT
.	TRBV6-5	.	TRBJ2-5	CAARADQETQYF	TGTGCCGCGCGGGCGGATCAAGAGACCCAGTACTTC
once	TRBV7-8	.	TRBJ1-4	CASSSDPTNEKLFF	TGTGCCAGCAGCTCTGACCCAACTAATGAAAAACTGTTTTTT
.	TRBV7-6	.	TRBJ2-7	CASSLGTGPSYEQYF	TGTGCCAGCAGCTTGGGAACAGGGCCCTCCTACGAGCAGTACTTC
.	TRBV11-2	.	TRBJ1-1	CASSLDWRRTEAFF	TGTGCCAGCAGCTTAGATTGGAGGAGAACTGAAGCTTTCTTT
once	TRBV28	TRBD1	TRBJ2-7	CASSRTGNGYEQYF	TGTGCCAGCAGTCGGACAGGTAACGGGTACGAGCAGTACTTC
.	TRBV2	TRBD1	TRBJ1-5	CASRGDRGSNQPQHF	TGTGCCAGCAGGGGGGACAGGGGGAGCAATCAGCCCCAGCATTTT
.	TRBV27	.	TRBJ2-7	CASSPWTSSYEQYF	TGTGCCAGCAGCCCCTGGACGAGCTCCTACGAGCAGTACTTC
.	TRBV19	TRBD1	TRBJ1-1	CASSIRDRVNTEAFF	TGTGCCAGTAGTATACGGGACAGGGTGAACACTGAAGCTTTCTTT
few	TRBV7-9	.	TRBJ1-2	CASSLEQGGGYTF	TGTGCCAGCAGCTTAGAACAGGGAGGAGGCTACACCTTC
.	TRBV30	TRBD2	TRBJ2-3	CACGGDTDTQYF	TGTGCCTGCGGGGGGGACACAGATACGCAGTATTTT